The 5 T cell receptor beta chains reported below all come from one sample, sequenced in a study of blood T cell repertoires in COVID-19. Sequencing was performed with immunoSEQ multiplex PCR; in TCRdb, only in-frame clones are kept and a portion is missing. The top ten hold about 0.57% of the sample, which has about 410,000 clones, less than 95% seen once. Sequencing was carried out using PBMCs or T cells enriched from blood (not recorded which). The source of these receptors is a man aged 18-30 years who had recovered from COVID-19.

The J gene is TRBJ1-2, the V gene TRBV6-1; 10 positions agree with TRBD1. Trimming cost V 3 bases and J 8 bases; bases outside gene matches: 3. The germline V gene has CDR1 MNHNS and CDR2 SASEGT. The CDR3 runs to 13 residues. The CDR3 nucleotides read TGTGCCAGCAGTGATTGGACAGGGGGAGGCTACACCTTC. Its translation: CASSDWTGGGYTF.

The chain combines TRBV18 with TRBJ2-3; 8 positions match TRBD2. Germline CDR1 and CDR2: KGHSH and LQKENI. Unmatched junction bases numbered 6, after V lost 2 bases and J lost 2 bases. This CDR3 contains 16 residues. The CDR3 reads CASSPTPAGDTDTQYF. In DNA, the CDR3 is TGTGCCAGCTCACCAACCCCAGCGGGGGACACAGATACGCAGTATTTT.

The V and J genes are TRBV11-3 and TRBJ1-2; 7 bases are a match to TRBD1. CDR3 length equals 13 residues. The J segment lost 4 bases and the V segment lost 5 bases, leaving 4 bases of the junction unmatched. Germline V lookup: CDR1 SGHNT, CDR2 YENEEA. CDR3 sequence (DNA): TGTGCCAGCAGCCCGGACAGGTCCTATGGCTACACCTTC. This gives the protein CASSPDRSYGYTF.

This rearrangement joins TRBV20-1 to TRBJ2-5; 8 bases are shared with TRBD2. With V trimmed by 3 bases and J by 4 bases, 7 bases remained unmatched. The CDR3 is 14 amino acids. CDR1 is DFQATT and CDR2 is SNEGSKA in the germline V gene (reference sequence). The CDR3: CSASTSGIPETQYF. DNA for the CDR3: TGCAGTGCTAGTACTAGCGGTATCCCAGAGACCCAGTACTTC.

The CDR3 spells CASSLRTANTEAFF. DNA of the CDR3: TGTGCCAGCAGCCTCCGGACAGCGAACACTGAAGCTTTCTTT. The chain is built from TRBV2 and TRBJ1-1; tentative D call: TRBD1 (6 bases). Deletions cut 6 bases from V and 1 base from J, with 12 bases between. The germline gives CDR1 SNHLY, CDR2 FYNNEI. The CDR3 is 14 residues long.